What follows are 9 T cell receptor beta chains derived from one specimen sequenced in a study of blood T cell repertoires in COVID-19. Clones were read by immunoSEQ multiplex PCR, and TCRdb kept only the in-frame ones, dropping some. The sample consists of roughly 300,000 clones, approximately 87% of them appearing once. The sample consisted of peripheral blood. The receptors were sampled from a woman under 40 with COVID-19, enrolled during active disease.

CDR3 protein: CASSQERSEQYF. In DNA form, the CDR3 reads TGTGCCAGCAGCCAAGAGAGAAGCGAGCAGTACTTC. The rearrangement links TRBV4-2 to TRBJ2-7; D is unresolved. Trimming cost V 0 bases and J 6 bases, with 6 bases left between them. This CDR3 contains 12 residues. Per the germline V gene, CDR1 is LGHNA and CDR2 is YNFKEQ.

This chain joins TRBV28 and TRBJ1-2; D is perhaps TRBD1 (5 bases). CDR3 length: 14 residues. CDR1 is MDHEN, CDR2 SYDVKM, per germline. V gave up 7 bases and J gave up 8 bases, with 20 bases separating them. CDR3 in amino acids: CASTRGGRAVGYTF. The CDR3 nucleotides are TGTGCCAGCACTCGTGGTGGCAGGGCGGTCGGCTACACCTTC.

The CDR3 is CASSFQGSRQPQHF. Here the CDR3 DNA reads TGTGCCAGCAGTTTCCAGGGAAGTAGGCAGCCCCAGCATTTT. The rearrangement uses TRBV28 and TRBJ1-5; a possible D gene is TRBD1 (5 bases). CDR3 length equals 14 residues. The V end lost 3 bases, the J end lost 7 bases, and 13 bases lay between the germline ends. Germline assignment: CDR1 MDHEN and CDR2 SYDVKM.

The rearrangement links TRBV10-2 to TRBJ2-5; 9 bases are a match to TRBD1. CDR3 size: 14 residues. CDR1 is WSHSY and CDR2 is SAAADI in the germline V gene. The V segment lost 5 bases and the J segment 5 bases; nucleotides outside the gene matches: 6. DNA of the CDR3: TGCGCCAGCAGTCACAGGGGGCTTATGGAGACCCAGTACTTC. Translation gives CASSHRGLMETQYF.

The chain is built from TRBV2 and TRBJ1-2; TRBD1 matches at 7 bases. From germline, CDR1 is SNHLY and CDR2 FYNNEI. This CDR3 contains 13 residues. J was trimmed by 7 bases and V by 9 bases; bases with no gene match: 11. CDR3 region: CASSDRATGGYTF. The CDR3 DNA is TGTGCCAGTTCCGACAGGGCGACCGGTGGCTACACCTTC.

The chain couples TRBV18 to TRBJ1-2, with no clear D. V was trimmed by 5 bases and J by 2 bases, leaving 21 bases between them. Germline V lookup: CDR1 KGHSH, CDR2 LQKENI. CDR3 length: 17 amino acids. CDR3 bases: TGTGCCAGCTCAACAATCCCCGGCGAACAGAGAAACTATGGCTACACCTTC. The encoded protein is CASSTIPGEQRNYGYTF.

This chain uses TRBV7-9 with TRBJ2-1; TRBD1 agrees at 7 bases. Germline CDR1 reads SEHNR; CDR2 reads FQNEAQ (reference sequence). The junction had 3 bases not matched to a gene; V was cut back by 4 bases and J by 0 bases. The CDR3 totals 15 residues. The CDR3 DNA reads TGTGCCAGCAGCTCGAGACAGGGCTCCTACAATGAGCAGTTCTTC. Its protein is CASSSRQGSYNEQFF.

The chain is built from TRBV3-1 (or the pseudogene TRBV3-2) and TRBJ1-3; 7 bases map to TRBD1. V shed 5 bases and J 1 base; nucleotides not matched to a gene: 5. This CDR3 has 15 residues. Per germline, CDR1 LGHDT and CDR2 YNNKEL (reference sequence). The CDR3 nucleotides are TGTGCCAGCAGCGGAGACAGGGCTTCTGGAAACACCATATATTTT. This translates into CASSGDRASGNTIYF.

The J gene is TRBJ2-2, the V gene TRBV13; D gene uncertain. The germline V gene has CDR1 PRHDT and CDR2 FYEKMQ (reference sequence). This CDR3 is built from 15 residues. V was shortened by 2 bases and J by 3 bases, with 10 bases between the two germline ends. The CDR3 DNA is TGTGCCAGCAGCTTACCATCGGTTTACACCGGGGAGCTGTTTTTT. Translating gives CASSLPSVYTGELFF.